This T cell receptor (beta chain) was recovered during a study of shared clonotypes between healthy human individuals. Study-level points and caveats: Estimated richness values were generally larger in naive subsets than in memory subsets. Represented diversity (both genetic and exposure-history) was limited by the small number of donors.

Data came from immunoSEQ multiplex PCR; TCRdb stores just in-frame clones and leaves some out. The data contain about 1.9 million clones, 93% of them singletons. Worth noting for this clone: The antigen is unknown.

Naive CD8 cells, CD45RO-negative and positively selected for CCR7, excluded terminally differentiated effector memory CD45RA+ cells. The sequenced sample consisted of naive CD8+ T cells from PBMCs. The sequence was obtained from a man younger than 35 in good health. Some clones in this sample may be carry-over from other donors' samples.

CDR3 coding DNA: TGTGCCAGCAGCTTGAGTCCGGCTATGAACACTGAAGCTTTCTTT. Its translation is CASSLSPAMNTEAFF. This chain uses TRBV5-6 with TRBJ1-1; D gene ambiguous. The CDR3 has 15 residues. V was trimmed by 1 base and J by 0 bases, leaving 10 bases between them. Germline V gene lookup returns CDR1 SGHDT and CDR2 YYEEEE.